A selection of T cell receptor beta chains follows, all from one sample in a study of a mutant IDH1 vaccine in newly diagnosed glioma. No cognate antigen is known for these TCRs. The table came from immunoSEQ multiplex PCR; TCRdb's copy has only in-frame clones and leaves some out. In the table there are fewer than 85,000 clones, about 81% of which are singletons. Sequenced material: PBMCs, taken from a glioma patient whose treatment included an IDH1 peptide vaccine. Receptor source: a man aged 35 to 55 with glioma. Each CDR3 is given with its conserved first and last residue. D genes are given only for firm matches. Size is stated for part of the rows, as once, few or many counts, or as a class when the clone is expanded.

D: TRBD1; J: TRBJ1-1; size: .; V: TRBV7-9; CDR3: CASSLGQGRAFF; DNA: TGTGCCAGCAGCCTGGGACAGGGAAGAGCTTTCTTT
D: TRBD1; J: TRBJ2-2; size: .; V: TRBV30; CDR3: CAWMTGTANTGELFF; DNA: TGTGCCTGGATGACCGGGACAGCGAACACCGGGGAGCTGTTTTTT
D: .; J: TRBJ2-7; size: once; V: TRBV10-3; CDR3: CAISEWHSSYEQYF; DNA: TGTGCCATCAGTGAGTGGCACAGCTCCTACGAGCAGTACTTC
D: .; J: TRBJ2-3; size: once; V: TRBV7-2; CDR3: CASSPSRTTSTDTQYF; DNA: TGTGCCAGCAGCCCCTCCCGGACTACTAGCACAGATACGCAGTATTTT
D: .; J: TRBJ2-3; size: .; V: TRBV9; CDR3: CASSVLGSTDTQYF; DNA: TGTGCCAGCAGCGTCCTCGGATCCACAGATACGCAGTATTTT
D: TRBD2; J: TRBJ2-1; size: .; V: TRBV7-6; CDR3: CASSFAGGRNEQFF; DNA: TGTGCCAGCAGTTTTGCGGGGGGGAGGAATGAGCAGTTCTTC
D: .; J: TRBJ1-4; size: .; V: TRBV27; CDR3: CASRMFGGGRDEKLFF; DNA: TGTGCCAGCAGGATGTTCGGGGGGGGGCGGGATGAAAAACTGTTTTTT
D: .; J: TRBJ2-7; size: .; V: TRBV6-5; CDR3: CASSEGTDEQYF; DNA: TGTGCCAGCAGCGAAGGGACGGACGAGCAGTACTTC
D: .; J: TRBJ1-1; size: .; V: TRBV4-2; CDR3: CASSQPRGGEQMNTEAFF; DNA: TGTGCCAGCAGCCAACCCCGGGGCGGGGAGCAAATGAACACTGAAGCTTTCTTT
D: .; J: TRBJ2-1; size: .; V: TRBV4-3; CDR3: CASSQDSTPLAYNEQFF; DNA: TGCGCCAGCAGCCAAGATTCCACCCCGCTCGCCTACAATGAGCAGTTCTTC
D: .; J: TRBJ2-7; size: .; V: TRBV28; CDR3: CASGTLSYEQYF; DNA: TGTGCCAGCGGGACACTTTCCTACGAGCAGTACTTC
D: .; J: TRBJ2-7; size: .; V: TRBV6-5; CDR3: CASIVRRGRSYEQYF; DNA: TGTGCCAGCATCGTACGCAGGGGCCGTTCCTACGAGCAGTACTTC
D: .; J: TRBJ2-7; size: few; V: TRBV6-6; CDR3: CASSSPTLGAYEQYF; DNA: TGTGCCAGCAGTTCGCCCACCTTAGGCGCCTACGAGCAGTACTTC
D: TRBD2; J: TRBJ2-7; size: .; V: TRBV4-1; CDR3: CASSPGLGRGGEQYF; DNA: TGCGCCAGCAGCCCTGGACTAGGCCGAGGAGGGGAGCAGTACTTC
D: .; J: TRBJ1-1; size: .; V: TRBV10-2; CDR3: CASSLRTDTEAFF; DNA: TGCGCCAGCAGTCTTCGGACAGACACTGAAGCTTTCTTT
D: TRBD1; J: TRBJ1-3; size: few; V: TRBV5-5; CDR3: CASSFIGGVSSGNTIYF; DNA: TGTGCCAGCAGCTTTATAGGGGGCGTCAGCTCTGGAAACACCATATATTTT
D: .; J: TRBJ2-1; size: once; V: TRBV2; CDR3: CASSEFRDSTYNEQFF; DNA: TGTGCCAGCAGTGAGTTCCGGGACTCTACCTACAATGAGCAGTTCTTC
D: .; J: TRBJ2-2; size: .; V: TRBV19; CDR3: CASSNRNTGELFF; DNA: TGTGCCAGTAGCAACAGGAACACCGGGGAGCTGTTTTTT
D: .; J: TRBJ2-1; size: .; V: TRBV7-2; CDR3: CASSLEGPALGLNEQFF; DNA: TGTGCCAGCAGCTTAGAGGGTCCTGCCTTGGGGTTGAATGAGCAGTTCTTC
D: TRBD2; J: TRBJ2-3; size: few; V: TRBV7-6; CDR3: CASSQGPSGKTDTQYF; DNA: TGTGCCAGCAGCCAAGGGCCTAGCGGAAAGACAGATACGCAGTATTTT
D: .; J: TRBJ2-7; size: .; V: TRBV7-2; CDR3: CASSPPSYEQYF; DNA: TGTGCCAGCAGCCCCCCCTCCTACGAGCAGTACTTC
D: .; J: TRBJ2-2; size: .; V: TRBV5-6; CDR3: CASLATKRSLDTGELFF; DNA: TGTGCCAGTCTCGCAACGAAGCGGAGCTTGGACACCGGGGAGCTGTTTTTT
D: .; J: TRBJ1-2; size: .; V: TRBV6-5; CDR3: CASSYRTVANYGYTF; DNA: TGTGCCAGCAGTTACCGGACGGTTGCTAACTATGGCTACACCTTC
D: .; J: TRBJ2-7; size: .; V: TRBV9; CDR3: CASSVGGSSYEQYF; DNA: TGTGCCAGCAGCGTTGGCGGTAGCTCCTACGAGCAGTACTTC
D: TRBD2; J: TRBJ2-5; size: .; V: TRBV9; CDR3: CASTTGGVRETQYF; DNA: TGTGCCAGCACCACCGGGGGGGTACGAGAGACCCAGTACTTC
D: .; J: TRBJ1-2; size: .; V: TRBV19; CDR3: CASRGTRGSSYTF; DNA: TGTGCCAGTAGGGGCACACGCGGGTCGAGCTACACCTTC
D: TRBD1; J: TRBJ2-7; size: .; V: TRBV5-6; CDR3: CASSLLDRVYEQYF; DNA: TGTGCCAGCAGCTTGTTGGACAGGGTCTACGAGCAGTACTTC
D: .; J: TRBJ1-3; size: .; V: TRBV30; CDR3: CAWSYPERNTIYF; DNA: TGTGCCTGGAGCTACCCTGAACGGAACACCATATATTTT
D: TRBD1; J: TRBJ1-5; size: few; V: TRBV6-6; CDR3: CASSTRTGADQPQHF; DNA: TGTGCCAGCAGTACCCGGACAGGGGCGGATCAGCCCCAGCATTTT
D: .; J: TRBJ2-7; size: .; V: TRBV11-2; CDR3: CASSLDGGNTYEQYF; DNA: TGTGCCAGCAGCTTAGACGGAGGAAATACCTACGAGCAGTACTTC
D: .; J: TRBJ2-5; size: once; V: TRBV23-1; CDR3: CASTKRETQYF; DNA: TGCGCCAGCACGAAAAGGGAGACCCAGTACTTC
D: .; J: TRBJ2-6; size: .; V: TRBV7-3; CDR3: CASSLSSGAGANVLTF; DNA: TGTGCCAGCAGCTTATCTTCAGGGGCTGGGGCCAACGTCCTGACTTTC
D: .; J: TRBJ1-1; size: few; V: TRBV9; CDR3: CASSQGMATEAFF; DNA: TGTGCCAGCAGCCAGGGGATGGCCACTGAAGCTTTCTTT
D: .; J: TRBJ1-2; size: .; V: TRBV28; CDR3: CASSLGDYGYTF; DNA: TGTGCCAGCAGTTTAGGAGACTATGGCTACACCTTC
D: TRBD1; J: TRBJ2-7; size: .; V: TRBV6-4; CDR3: CASVAGGSEQYF; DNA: TGTGCCAGCGTGGCAGGGGGTTCCGAGCAGTACTTC
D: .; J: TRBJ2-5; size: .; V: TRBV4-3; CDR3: CASSQDGTLRGQETQYF; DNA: TGCGCCAGCAGCCAAGATGGGACCTTAAGGGGCCAAGAGACCCAGTACTTC
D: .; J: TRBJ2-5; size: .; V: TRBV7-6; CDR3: CASSLASVGTETQYF; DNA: TGTGCCAGCAGCTTAGCTAGCGTCGGGACGGAGACCCAGTACTTC
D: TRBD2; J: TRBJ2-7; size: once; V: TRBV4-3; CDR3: CASSQDSLSGGYEQYF; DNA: TGCGCCAGCAGCCAAGATTCCCTTAGCGGGGGCTACGAGCAGTACTTC
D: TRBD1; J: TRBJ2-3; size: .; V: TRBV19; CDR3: CASSIEGQHTYTQYF; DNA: TGTGCCAGTAGTATAGAGGGACAGCACACCTATACGCAGTATTTT
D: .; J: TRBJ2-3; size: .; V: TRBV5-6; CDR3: CASSFRRGPSTDTQYF; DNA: TGTGCCAGCAGCTTCCGACGGGGACCAAGCACAGATACGCAGTATTTT